The TCR beta chain described here comes from a study of early T cells in non-severe SARS-CoV-2 infection. Overall study: The authors sequenced bulk RNA from unsorted whole blood, leaving chains unpaired.

Notes on the study in general: The study's VDJdb matching favored anti-spike CD8 responses and missed private and CD4 specificities.

The TCR library protocol was used to attach unique molecular identifiers. These identifiers were attached to individual cDNA molecules. TCRdb re-analysed the 5' RACE reads in MiXCR, keeping a single row per CDR3 protein. The sample gives approximately 23,000 distinct CDR3 sequences, 3.5% to 4.5% of which show up once; approximately 4.6% is in the top ten. In its sample, this clonotype was seen many times. The antigen is undetermined. The V gene's germline CDR1 is MGHRA and CDR2 YSYEKL. CDR3 length: 19 residues. Trimming stripped 3 bases from V and 2 bases from J, with 26 bases between. V is TRBV4-1 and J is TRBJ2-7; D possibly matches TRBD1 or TRBD2 (6 bases each). The sequence was collected from an adult who was a healthcare worker with PCR-confirmed SARS-CoV-2 infection or an uninfected control (not recorded which). The sequenced sample was whole blood. CDR3 in DNA: TGCGCCAGCAGCCAGGGTCTGTTGGGGGGCCCATCCTTGACCTACGAGCAGTACTTC. Its translation is CASSQGLLGGPSLTYEQYF.